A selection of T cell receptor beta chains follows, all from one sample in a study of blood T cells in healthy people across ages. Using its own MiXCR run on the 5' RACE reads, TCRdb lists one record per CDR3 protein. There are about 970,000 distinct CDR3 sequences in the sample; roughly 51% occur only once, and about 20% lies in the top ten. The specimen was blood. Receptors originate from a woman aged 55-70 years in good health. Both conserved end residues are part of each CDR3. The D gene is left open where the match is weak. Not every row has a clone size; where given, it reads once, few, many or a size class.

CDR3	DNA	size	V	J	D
CASSLGTSGISEQYF	TGTGCCAGCAGTCTCGGGACTAGCGGGATTAGCGAGCAGTACTTC	few	TRBV27	TRBJ2-7	TRBD2
CASSLAGLGSLAGEETQYF	TGTGCCAGCAGCTTGGCAGGCCTTGGGAGTCTAGCGGGAGAAGAGACCCAGTACTTC	.	TRBV5-6	TRBJ2-5	TRBD2
CASSEQPGQGGDTQYF	TGTGCCAGCAGCGAACAACCGGGACAGGGAGGAGATACGCAGTATTTT	.	TRBV6-4	TRBJ2-3	TRBD1
CASSLEPLAGGTHEQFF	TGCGCCAGCAGCTTGGAACCTCTAGCGGGAGGAACCCATGAGCAGTTCTTC	few	TRBV5-1	TRBJ2-1	TRBD2
CATSRLGGLSTDTQYF	TGTGCCACCAGCAGACTGGGTGGTTTAAGCACAGATACGCAGTATTTT	few	TRBV15	TRBJ2-3	.
CSARVVSGSSGNEQFF	TGCAGTGCTAGGGTGGTCAGCGGGAGTTCCGGGAATGAGCAGTTCTTC	.	TRBV20-1	TRBJ2-1	TRBD2
CNVVRSGGDTQYF	TGCAACGTTGTGCGAAGCGGCGGGGACACGCAGTATTTT	.	TRBV29-1	TRBJ2-3	.
CSVDRTGLRGGEQYF	TGCAGCGTTGATCGGACGGGACTTAGGGGGGGCGAGCAGTACTTC	.	TRBV29-1	TRBJ2-7	.
CASSQASPLGIEERYGYTF	TGCGCCAGCAGCCAAGCGTCGCCTTTAGGGATTGAGGAACGCTATGGCTACACCTTC	few	TRBV4-1	TRBJ1-2	.
CASSVVGARGNEQFF	TGTGCCAGCAGCGTAGTGGGGGCCCGGGGCAATGAGCAGTTCTTC	.	TRBV9	TRBJ2-1	.
CASSGTHSNQPQHF	TGTGCCAGTAGCGGCACCCATAGCAATCAGCCCCAGCATTTT	.	TRBV19	TRBJ1-5	.
CSFGQNSYEQYF	TGCAGCTTTGGACAGAACTCCTACGAGCAGTACTTC	many	TRBV29-1	TRBJ2-7	.
CASSLDVDEQYF	TGCGCCAGCAGCTTGGACGTAGACGAGCAGTACTTC	.	TRBV5-1	TRBJ2-7	.
CSVEAVGSSGANVLTF	TGCAGCGTCGAGGCGGTCGGGAGCTCTGGGGCCAACGTCCTGACTTTC	few	TRBV29-1	TRBJ2-6	.
CAISDAFRGYEQYF	TGTGCCATCAGTGACGCCTTCAGGGGCTACGAGCAGTACTTC	.	TRBV10-3	TRBJ2-7	.
CASSLRLGQIASTDTQYF	TGTGCCAGCAGCTTAAGGTTGGGGCAGATCGCTAGCACAGATACGCAGTATTTT	.	TRBV7-9	TRBJ2-3	.
CASSPTGLSTYEQYF	TGCGCCAGCAGCCCGACAGGGTTATCAACCTACGAGCAGTACTTC	few	TRBV5-1	TRBJ2-7	TRBD1
CASSRGATNEKLFF	TGTGCCAGCAGTCGTGGTGCAACTAATGAAAAACTGTTTTTT	few	TRBV12-3/TRBV12-4	TRBJ1-4	.
CASSLGTTGDTQYF	TGTGCCAGCTCACTAGGGACCACGGGCGATACGCAGTATTTT	once	TRBV18	TRBJ2-3	.
CASSLDRYEQYF	TGTGCCAGCAGCCTAGACCGATACGAGCAGTACTTC	many	TRBV28	TRBJ2-7	.
CASSWVAGDTQYF	TGTGCCAGCAGTTGGGTAGCGGGAGATACGCAGTATTTT	.	TRBV27	TRBJ2-3	TRBD2
CASSQESGLLQETQYF	TGTGCCAGCAGCCAAGAGTCAGGTCTCTTACAAGAGACCCAGTACTTC	once	TRBV4-2	TRBJ2-5	.
CASSGSLSGNEQFF	TGTGCCAGCAGTGGGTCCCTCTCGGGCAATGAGCAGTTCTTC	few	TRBV27	TRBJ2-1	.
CSAKIAGAGYEQYF	TGCAGTGCTAAGATAGCGGGAGCAGGGTACGAGCAGTACTTC	.	TRBV20-1	TRBJ2-7	TRBD2
CASSLLGTGELFF	TGTGCCAGCAGTTTGTTGGGTACCGGGGAGCTGTTTTTT	.	TRBV12-3/TRBV12-4	TRBJ2-2	.
CASSYQVPETQYF	TGTGCCAGCAGTTATCAGGTTCCGGAGACCCAGTACTTC	.	TRBV12-3/TRBV12-4	TRBJ2-5	.
CASSSTSFGELFF	TGCGCCAGCAGCTCGACTAGCTTCGGGGAGCTGTTTTTT	.	TRBV5-1	TRBJ2-2	TRBD2
CSAGSDGGYNEQFF	TGCAGTGCTGGATCAGACGGGGGATACAATGAGCAGTTCTTC	.	TRBV20-1	TRBJ2-1	.
CASRVVTSGSTYEQYF	TGTGCCAGCAGGGTGGTGACCAGCGGGAGTACGTACGAGCAGTACTTC	few	TRBV7-2	TRBJ2-7	TRBD2
CASSYNTGGNEQFF	TGTGCCAGCAGCTATAATACTGGAGGGAATGAGCAGTTCTTC	.	TRBV7-2	TRBJ2-1	.
CASSLGQGSYEQYF	TGTGCCAGCAGCTTAGGCCAGGGGTCGTACGAGCAGTACTTC	many	TRBV12-3/TRBV12-4	TRBJ2-7	.
CASADGSTYEQYF	TGTGCCAGCGCGGACGGGAGTACCTACGAGCAGTACTTC	.	TRBV6-2/TRBV6-3	TRBJ2-7	.
CASSLVALAGGQETQYF	TGTGCCAGCAGCTTAGTGGCGTTAGCGGGAGGGCAAGAGACCCAGTACTTC	.	TRBV7-2	TRBJ2-5	TRBD2
CSATDREETGEEFF	TGCAGTGCTACCGACAGGGAAGAAACGGGTGAGGAGTTCTTC	few	TRBV20-1	TRBJ2-1	TRBD1
CASSWYRARETQYF	TGTGCCAGCAGTTGGTACAGGGCGAGAGAGACCCAGTACTTC	few	TRBV6-2/TRBV6-3	TRBJ2-5	.
CASNLGQTRGEQYF	TGTGCCAGCAACCTGGGACAAACCCGGGGCGAGCAGTACTTC	.	TRBV7-9	TRBJ2-7	.
CASSGSGKAYEQYF	TGTGCCAGCAGCGGAAGCGGGAAGGCCTACGAGCAGTACTTC	.	TRBV7-6	TRBJ2-7	TRBD2
CASSPTSGSVTGELFF	TGTGCCAGCAGCCCGACTAGCGGGAGCGTCACCGGGGAGCTGTTTTTT	.	TRBV4-2	TRBJ2-2	TRBD2
CASSGGTGSGTDTQYF	TGCGCCAGCAGCGGAGGGACAGGCTCTGGCACAGATACGCAGTATTTT	.	TRBV5-1	TRBJ2-3	TRBD1
CATSRPGTANNEQFF	TGTGCCACCAGCAGACCCGGGACCGCCAACAATGAGCAGTTCTTC	many	TRBV15	TRBJ2-1	.
CSARDLLGVSYNEQFF	TGCAGTGCTAGAGATCTGCTGGGCGTTTCCTACAATGAGCAGTTCTTC	few	TRBV20-1	TRBJ2-1	.
CSASRFDRQTYEQYF	TGCAGTGCTAGTAGATTCGACCGACAAACCTACGAGCAGTACTTC	.	TRBV20-1	TRBJ2-7	.
CASSQADRDKNIQYF	TGTGCCAGCAGCCAAGCGGACAGGGACAAAAACATTCAGTACTTC	few	TRBV4-2	TRBJ2-4	TRBD1
CASGPRATSHEQYF	TGTGCTAGTGGTCCCCGCGCGACCTCACACGAGCAGTACTTC	.	TRBV12-5	TRBJ2-7	.
CASRRGRGDGSDTQYF	TGCGCCAGCAGACGAGGGAGGGGCGACGGATCAGATACGCAGTATTTT	.	TRBV4-1	TRBJ2-3	TRBD2
CASSPPQTSTDTQYF	TGTGCCAGCAGTCCGCCCCAGACTAGCACAGATACGCAGTATTTT	.	TRBV6-6	TRBJ2-3	.
CASSPLDRGYGYTF	TGCGCCAGCAGCCCCCTTGACAGGGGCTATGGCTACACCTTC	.	TRBV5-1	TRBJ1-2	TRBD1
CASSMTGVWETQYF	TGTGCCAGCAGCATGACAGGGGTGTGGGAGACCCAGTACTTC	.	TRBV28	TRBJ2-5	TRBD1
CASSSRPQAGNSPLHF	TGTGCCAGCAGCTCCAGACCCCAGGCTGGGAATTCACCCCTCCACTTT	.	TRBV13	TRBJ1-6	.
CASSLVGTGLEQYF	TGTGCCAGCAGCTTAGTCGGGACTGGACTCGAGCAGTACTTC	.	TRBV7-2	TRBJ2-7	.
CASSEGGGPDYGYTF	TGTGCCAGCAGTGAAGGGGGAGGCCCCGACTATGGCTACACCTTC	.	TRBV2	TRBJ1-2	.
CASSLDGVDTQYF	TGTGCCAGCAGCTTAGACGGAGTGGATACGCAGTATTTT	.	TRBV7-8	TRBJ2-3	.
CASSRDGSGNYEQYF	TGTGCCAGCAGCAGAGATGGTTCGGGCAACTACGAGCAGTACTTC	few	TRBV6-2/TRBV6-3	TRBJ2-7	.
CASSWTSGGQETQYF	TGTGCCAGCAGCTGGACTAGCGGGGGCCAAGAGACCCAGTACTTC	many	TRBV5-5	TRBJ2-5	TRBD2